This record looks at one T cell receptor (beta chain) sequence and its context. Its target is unknown. The authors split each subset's genomic DNA evenly across several immunoSEQ plates. Sequencing was performed with immunoSEQ multiplex PCR; in TCRdb, only in-frame clones are kept and a portion is missing. The sample yields around 700,000 clones, about 78% seen once. These data originate in a study of shared clonotypes between healthy human individuals. Study summary: Per-donor plates numbered three CD4 naive, three CD4 memory, two CD8 naive and one CD8 memory.

Findings of the study overall: Rarefaction demonstrated incomplete sorted-subset sequencing despite large depth. Naive subsets usually exceeded memory subsets in estimated richness.

The germline V gene has CDR1 MDHEN and CDR2 SYDVKM. Trimming stripped 7 bases from V and 1 base from J, with 13 bases between. The CDR3 loop spans 15 amino acids. The sample comprised memory CD4+ T cells sorted from blood. Subset reported: CD45RA-negative fraction. The gene calls are TRBV28 and TRBJ2-2; D might be TRBD1 (6 bases). This receptor was taken from a young woman in good health. The CDR3 coding sequence is TGTGCCAGCATCGAGACAGGAGAGAACACCGGGGAGCTGTTTTTT. It yields the protein CASIETGENTGELFF. The complete variable domain, with remaining parts taken from reference TRBV28 and TRBJ2-2, reads DVKVTQSSRYLVKRTGEKVFLECVQDMDHENMFWYRQDPGLGLRLIYFSYDVKMKEKGDIPEGYSVSREKKERFSLILESASTNQTSMYLCASIETGENTGELFFGEGSRLTVL.